A selection of T cell receptor beta chains follows, all from one sample in a study of blood T cell repertoires in COVID-19. Assay used: immunoSEQ multiplex PCR; TCRdb lists only in-frame clones, some missing. The table includes about 170,000 clones, under 95% detected once. The sequenced sample consisted of peripheral blood. Source of these receptors: a man aged 18-30 years with COVID-19, enrolled during active disease. CDR3s include the opening cysteine and the closing phenylalanine or tryptophan. A D gene is named only where the DNA matches it firmly. Rows may omit the clone size; those that give it use once, few, many or a size class.

d_call j_call clone_size v_call cdr3_nt cdr3_aa
TRBD2 TRBJ2-7 NA TRBV28 TGTGCCAGCAGTTTTACGGGACTAGGTTACGAGCAGTACTTC CASSFTGLGYEQYF
TRBD2 TRBJ2-1 NA TRBV28 TGTGCCAGCAGTCCGGGACTAGCGGAGTGGAATGAGCAGTTCTTC CASSPGLAEWNEQFF
TRBD1 TRBJ1-5 NA TRBV28 TGTGCCAGCAGTTTGGACAGGGTAGCTAATCAGCCCCAGCATTTT CASSLDRVANQPQHF
NA TRBJ1-2 NA TRBV27 TGTGCCAGTATGGACAGCTATGGCTACACCTTC CASMDSYGYTF
NA TRBJ2-5 NA TRBV19 TGTGCCAGTAGTATTCAAGGGGTTGAGACCCAGTACTTC CASSIQGVETQYF
NA TRBJ1-3 NA TRBV5-4 TGTGCCAGCAGCTCACAGCATTCCGGAAACACCATATATTTT CASSSQHSGNTIYF
TRBD2 TRBJ2-3 NA TRBV4-3 TGCGCCAGCAGCCTTGGGCCACTAGCGGGAGTAGATACGCAGTATTTT CASSLGPLAGVDTQYF
NA TRBJ1-1 NA TRBV27 TGTGCCAGCAGTGTAAGGGGTTACGACACTGAAGCTTTCTTT CASSVRGYDTEAFF
NA TRBJ2-5 NA TRBV28 TGTGCCAGCAGGCTAGCGGGACAGGGGTCGGAGACCCAGTACTTC CASRLAGQGSETQYF
NA TRBJ2-2 NA TRBV6-1 TGTGCCAGCAGTGTTTCCAGGGGTTCCTTAACCGGGGAGCTGTTTTTT CASSVSRGSLTGELFF
NA TRBJ2-1 NA TRBV27 TGTGCCAGCAGTGGACAGCTGGGGTCCTCCTACAATGAGCAGTTCTTC CASSGQLGSSYNEQFF
NA TRBJ1-6 NA TRBV30 TGTGCCTGGAGTGTACCGACAGGATATAATTCACCCCTCCACTTT CAWSVPTGYNSPLHF
TRBD1 TRBJ1-5 NA TRBV2 TGTGCCAGCAGTGTCCCGAATACAGGGGGCAATCAGCCCCAGCATTTT CASSVPNTGGNQPQHF
NA TRBJ2-7 NA TRBV6-2/TRBV6-3 TGTGCCAGCAGTTATCTCCTGGGTAGGAGCTACGAGCAGTACTTC CASSYLLGRSYEQYF
TRBD2 TRBJ2-1 NA TRBV5-6 TGTGCCAGCAGCATGCCGACTAGCCCTTCCTACAATGAGCAGTTCTTC CASSMPTSPSYNEQFF
NA TRBJ2-7 NA TRBV11-2 TGTGCCACCTCGATTTCGGTGATCTCCTACGAGCAGTACTTC CATSISVISYEQYF
NA TRBJ2-7 NA TRBV12-3/TRBV12-4 TGTGCCAGCAGGGCTCAGGGGGAGCAGTACTTC CASRAQGEQYF
TRBD1 TRBJ1-3 NA TRBV18 TGTGCCAGCTCACCCCGTGGGTGGACAGGGCCTGGAAACACCATATATTTT CASSPRGWTGPGNTIYF
TRBD1 TRBJ2-3 NA TRBV6-5 TGTGCCAGCAGGGGGGGACAGGAGAGGGATACGCAGTATTTT CASRGGQERDTQYF
TRBD2 TRBJ2-3 NA TRBV19 TGTGCCAGTAGAACTAGCGGAAGGACAGATACGCAGTATTTT CASRTSGRTDTQYF
NA TRBJ1-3 NA TRBV28 TGTGCCAGCAGTCCCCCAGGAACTGGAAACACCATATATTTT CASSPPGTGNTIYF
NA TRBJ1-4 once TRBV7-9 TGTGCCAGCAGCTTAGGCGTCGACAGCCTTAATGAAAAACTGTTTTTT CASSLGVDSLNEKLFF
NA TRBJ2-7 NA TRBV7-7 TGTGCTAGCAGCTTGTTTCGGGGCTACGAGCAGTACTTC CASSLFRGYEQYF
NA TRBJ2-3 NA TRBV7-3 TGTGCCAGCAGCCTGGATAGGGGAACAGATACGCAGTATTTT CASSLDRGTDTQYF
TRBD2 TRBJ2-5 once TRBV30 TGTGCCTGGAGTCGGACTAGCGGCGGGAAGACCCAGTACTTC CAWSRTSGGKTQYF
NA TRBJ2-6 NA TRBV28 TGTGCCAGCAGGAACCCTACGGCTGGGGCCAACGTCCTGACTTTC CASRNPTAGANVLTF
TRBD2 TRBJ2-1 NA TRBV7-6 TGTGCCAGCAGCTTACCGGGACTAGCGGGAGTTGAGCAGTTCTTC CASSLPGLAGVEQFF
TRBD1 TRBJ1-2 NA TRBV28 TGTGCCAGCAGTTTGGACGACAGGGTGGTAGGAAACTATGGCTACACCTTC CASSLDDRVVGNYGYTF
NA TRBJ1-1 few TRBV6-5 TGTGCCAGCAGTAGACGGGACACTGAAGCTTTCTTT CASSRRDTEAFF
TRBD2 TRBJ2-2 NA TRBV2 TGTGCCAGCAGTCATCCGTTGGGGCGGGAGGGCCCTCCGAACACCGGGGAGCTGTTTTTT CASSHPLGREGPPNTGELFF
NA TRBJ2-7 NA TRBV6-6 TGTGCCAGCAGTTCCAGGTCGGACGAGCAGTACTTC CASSSRSDEQYF
NA TRBJ1-1 NA TRBV7-8 TGTGCCAGCAGCTCCAGTCCCAGGGGCACTGAAGCTTTCTTT CASSSSPRGTEAFF
NA TRBJ1-5 NA TRBV20-1 TGCAGTGCTCCCCACGGGGGGCCCCAGCATTTT CSAPHGGPQHF